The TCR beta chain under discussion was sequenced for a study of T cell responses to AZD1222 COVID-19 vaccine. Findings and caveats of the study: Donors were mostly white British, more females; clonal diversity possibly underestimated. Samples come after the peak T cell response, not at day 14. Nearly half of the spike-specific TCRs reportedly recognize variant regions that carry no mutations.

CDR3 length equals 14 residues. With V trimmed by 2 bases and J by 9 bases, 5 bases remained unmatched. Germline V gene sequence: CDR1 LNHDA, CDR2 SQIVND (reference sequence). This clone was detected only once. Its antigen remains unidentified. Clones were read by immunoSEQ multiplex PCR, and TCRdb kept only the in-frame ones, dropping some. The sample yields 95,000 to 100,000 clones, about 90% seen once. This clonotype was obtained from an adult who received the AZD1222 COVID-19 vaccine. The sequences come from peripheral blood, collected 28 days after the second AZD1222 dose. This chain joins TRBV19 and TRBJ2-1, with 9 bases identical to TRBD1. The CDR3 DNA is TGTGCCAGTAGTATAATCGGACAGGGGAGTGAGCAGTTCTTC. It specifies CASSIIGQGSEQFF.